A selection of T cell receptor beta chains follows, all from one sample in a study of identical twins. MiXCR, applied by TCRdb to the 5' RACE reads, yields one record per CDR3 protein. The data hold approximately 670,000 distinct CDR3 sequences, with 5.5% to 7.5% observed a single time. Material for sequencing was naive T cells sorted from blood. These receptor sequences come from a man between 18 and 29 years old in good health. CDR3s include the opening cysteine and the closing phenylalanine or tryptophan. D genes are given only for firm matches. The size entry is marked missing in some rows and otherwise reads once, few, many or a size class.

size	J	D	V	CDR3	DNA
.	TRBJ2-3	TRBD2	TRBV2	CASRGTSGPTDTQYF	TGTGCCAGCAGGGGGACTAGCGGGCCAACAGATACGCAGTATTTT
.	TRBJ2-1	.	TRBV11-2	CASSRGGSSVSEQFF	TGTGCCAGCAGCCGAGGAGGGAGTTCGGTCAGTGAGCAGTTCTTC
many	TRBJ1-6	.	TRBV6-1	CASVYLGGNSPLHF	TGTGCCAGCGTATATCTGGGTGGTAATTCACCCCTCCACTTT
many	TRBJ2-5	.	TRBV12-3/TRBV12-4	CASSLLRDFQETQYF	TGTGCCAGCAGTTTGCTCCGGGACTTCCAAGAGACCCAGTACTTC
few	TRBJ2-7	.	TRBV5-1	CASSLVPGKGYEQYF	TGCGCCAGCAGCTTGGTACCCGGGAAAGGCTACGAGCAGTACTTC
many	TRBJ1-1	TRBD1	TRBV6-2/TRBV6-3	CASSLRTGALNTEAFF	TGTGCCAGCAGTCTGAGGACAGGGGCGCTGAACACTGAAGCTTTCTTT
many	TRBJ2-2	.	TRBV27	CASSLFPEGTGELFF	TGTGCCAGCAGTTTATTTCCCGAGGGGACCGGGGAGCTGTTTTTT
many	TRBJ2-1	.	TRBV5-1	CASSLARGNYNEQFF	TGCGCCAGCAGCTTGGCCCGGGGGAACTACAATGAGCAGTTCTTC
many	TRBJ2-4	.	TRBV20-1	CSARDSQIAKNIQYF	TGCAGTGCTAGAGACTCACAAATAGCCAAAAACATTCAGTACTTC
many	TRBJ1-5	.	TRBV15	CATSRVRVASNQPQHF	TGTGCCACCAGCAGAGTGAGGGTTGCTAGCAATCAGCCCCAGCATTTT
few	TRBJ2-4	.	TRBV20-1	CSARENYGAAKNIQYF	TGCAGTGCTAGAGAAAACTACGGGGCTGCCAAAAACATTCAGTACTTC
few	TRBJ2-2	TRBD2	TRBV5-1	CASSLLSGVNTGELFF	TGCGCCAGCAGCTTGCTTAGCGGGGTGAACACCGGGGAGCTGTTTTTT
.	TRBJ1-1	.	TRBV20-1	CSARGGTRMNTEAFF	TGCAGTGCTAGAGGAGGGACCCGCATGAACACTGAAGCTTTCTTT
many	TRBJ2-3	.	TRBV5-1	CASSLPGGADTQYF	TGCGCCAGCAGCTTGCCAGGAGGGGCAGATACGCAGTATTTT
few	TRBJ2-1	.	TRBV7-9	CASSPGRGDNEQFF	TGTGCCAGCAGCCCCGGTAGGGGTGACAATGAGCAGTTCTTC
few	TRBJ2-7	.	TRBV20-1	CSASGRATYEQYF	TGCAGTGCTAGCGGACGGGCAACCTACGAGCAGTACTTC
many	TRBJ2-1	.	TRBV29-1	CSVGGLAHEQFF	TGCAGCGTTGGTGGGCTAGCGCATGAGCAGTTCTTC
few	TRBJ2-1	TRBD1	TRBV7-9	CASRGLWDRGKNEQFF	TGTGCCAGCAGGGGTCTGTGGGACAGGGGGAAGAATGAGCAGTTCTTC
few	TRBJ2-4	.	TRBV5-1	CASSQGLLLAKNIQYF	TGCGCCAGCAGCCAGGGACTCCTTCTAGCCAAAAACATTCAGTACTTC
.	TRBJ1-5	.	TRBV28	CASSYLRGSNQPQHF	TGTGCCAGCAGTTATCTCCGAGGGAGCAATCAGCCCCAGCATTTT
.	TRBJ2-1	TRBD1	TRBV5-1	CASSLGTRDRRNNEQFF	TGCGCCAGCAGCTTGGGGACGCGGGACAGGAGAAACAATGAGCAGTTCTTC
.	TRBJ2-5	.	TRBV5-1	CASSSDTGLPSETQYF	TGCGCCAGCAGCTCAGATACAGGGTTACCTTCTGAGACCCAGTACTTC
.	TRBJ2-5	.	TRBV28	CASRGAEKAGPTETQYF	TGTGCCAGCAGGGGGGCCGAGAAGGCGGGACCGACGGAGACCCAGTACTTC
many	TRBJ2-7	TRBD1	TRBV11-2	CASSSGQGKSYEQYF	TGTGCCAGCAGCTCGGGACAGGGAAAATCCTACGAGCAGTACTTC
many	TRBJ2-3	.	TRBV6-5	CASSYRGDGTQYF	TGTGCCAGCAGTTATAGGGGAGACGGTACGCAGTATTTT
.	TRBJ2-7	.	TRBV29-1	CRDKPYTSSEVYEQYF	TGCAGGGATAAGCCGTATACATCATCAGAAGTCTACGAGCAGTACTTC
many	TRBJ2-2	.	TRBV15	CATSPDLMSGELFF	TGTGCCACCAGCCCGGACCTGATGAGCGGGGAGCTGTTTTTT
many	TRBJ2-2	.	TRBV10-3	CAISDLARLPNTGELFF	TGTGCCATCAGTGATTTAGCCAGACTTCCGAACACCGGGGAGCTGTTTTTT
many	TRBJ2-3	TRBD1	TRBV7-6	CASSLIGGRTDTQYF	TGTGCCAGCAGCTTAATAGGGGGCCGTACAGATACGCAGTATTTT
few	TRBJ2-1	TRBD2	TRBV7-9	CASSATSGREDNEQFF	TGTGCCAGCAGCGCAACTAGCGGGAGGGAAGACAATGAGCAGTTCTTC
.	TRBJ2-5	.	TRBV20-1	CSDGSGETQYF	TGCAGTGACGGGAGTGGTGAGACCCAGTACTTC
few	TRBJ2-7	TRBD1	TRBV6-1	CASSRMTGSSYEQYF	TGTGCCAGCAGCCGCATGACAGGGAGTTCCTACGAGCAGTACTTC
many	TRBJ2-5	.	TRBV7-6	CASSGQTETQYF	TGTGCCAGCAGTGGTCAGACCGAGACCCAGTACTTC
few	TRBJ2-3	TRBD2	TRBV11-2	CASSSRLAGGDTQYF	TGTGCCAGCAGCTCCAGACTAGCGGGAGGGGATACGCAGTATTTT
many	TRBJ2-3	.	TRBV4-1	CASSQVGATDTQYF	TGCGCCAGCAGCCAAGTTGGCGCCACAGATACGCAGTATTTT
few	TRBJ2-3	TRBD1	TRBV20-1	CSARPSLDRFSTDTQYF	TGCAGTGCTAGACCCTCCTTGGACAGGTTTAGCACAGATACGCAGTATTTT
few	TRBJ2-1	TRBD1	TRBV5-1	CASSSPGTGDGNEQFF	TGCGCCAGCAGCTCCCCCGGGACAGGGGATGGTAATGAGCAGTTCTTC
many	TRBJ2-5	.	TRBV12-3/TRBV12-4	CASRTPVGTQYF	TGTGCCAGCAGGACTCCAGTGGGGACCCAGTACTTC
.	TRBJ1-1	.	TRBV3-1	CASSQRGAFLAFF	TGTGCCAGCAGCCAAAGGGGCGCTTTTTTGGCTTTCTTT
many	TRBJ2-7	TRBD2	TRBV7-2	CASSLAGLWRERYYEQYF	TGTGCCAGCAGCTTAGCGGGGTTATGGCGGGAGAGGTACTACGAGCAGTACTTC
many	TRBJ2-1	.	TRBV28	CASSFGGPSGPYNEQFF	TGTGCCAGCAGTTTTGGGGGCCCTAGCGGACCTTACAATGAGCAGTTCTTC